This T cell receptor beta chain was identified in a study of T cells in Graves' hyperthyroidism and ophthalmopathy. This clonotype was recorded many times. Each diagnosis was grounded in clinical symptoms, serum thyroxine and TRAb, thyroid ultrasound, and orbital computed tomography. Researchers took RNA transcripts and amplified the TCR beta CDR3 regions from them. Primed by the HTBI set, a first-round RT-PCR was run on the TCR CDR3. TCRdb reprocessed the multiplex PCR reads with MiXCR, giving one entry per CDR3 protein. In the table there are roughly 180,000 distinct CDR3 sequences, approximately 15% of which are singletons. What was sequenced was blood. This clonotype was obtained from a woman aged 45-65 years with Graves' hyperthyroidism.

CDR3 bases: TGCGCCAGCAGCACTACCGGGACAGGGGTCTACGAGCAGTACTTC. It encodes CASSTTGTGVYEQYF. The V gene is TRBV5-1, the J gene TRBJ2-7; 10 nucleotides match TRBD1. In germline, CDR1 is SGHRS, CDR2 YFSETQ. V shed 4 bases and J 3 bases; nucleotides not matched to a gene: 7. The CDR3 is 15 amino acids.